The present T cell receptor beta chain was sequenced within a study of regulatory T cells in long-lasting Graves disease. Study observations and caveats: Researchers reported studying only peripheral blood, not thyroid tissue.

Assembly of TCR beta libraries relied on iRepertoire HTBI primers together with Arm-PCR of CDR3 regions. MiXCR was run by TCRdb on the multiplex PCR reads, yielding one entry per CDR3 protein. The sample includes hundreds of thousands of distinct CDR3 sequences, less than 20% seen only once; the top ten take around a fifth. The ends were cut back, 1 base at V and 6 bases at J, with 13 bases in the middle. The CDR3 runs 14 residues. Germline V gene lookup returns CDR1 SGHAT and CDR2 FQNNGV. As for this clonotype: Antigen unknown.

As to time point: newly diagnosed GD, antithyroid drugs for less than 3 months. PBMC-extracted RNA yielded the TCR library. Graves' disease diagnoses followed American Thyroid Association guidelines. The chain combines TRBV11-2 with TRBJ2-7; D ambiguous. The sample here was peripheral blood mononuclear cells (PBMCs), taken at new diagnosis, from a patient treated with antithyroid drugs. This clonotype was sampled from a female donor with Graves disease. CDR3 residues: CASSLVVSRAEQYF. CDR3 nucleotide sequence: TGTGCCAGCAGCTTAGTAGTATCTCGGGCCGAGCAGTACTTC.